Each of the 26 T cell receptor beta chains below was sequenced from the same sample in a study of T-cell reconstitution after alpha-beta-depleted transplantation in children. Overall study results and limits: T-cell counts and diversity at one year post-transplant came mainly from newly produced T cells.

TCRbeta library construction was performed incorporating unique molecular identifiers. One entry per CDR3 protein results from TCRdb running MiXCR on the PCR reads. The data contain around 270,000 distinct CDR3 sequences, less than 9.5% of them singletons. Their recognized antigens are unknown. Here the sequenced sample was peripheral blood, taken 360 days after TCRalphabeta/CD19-depleted stem cell transplant. The source is a female patient aged 2 to 10 who had a stem cell transplant for Fanconi anemia, so the T cells may come from the graft donor.

The V gene is TRBV28, the J gene TRBJ2-7; D is uncertain. This CDR3 is 13 amino acids long. Trimming pared 4 bases from V and 9 bases from J, leaving 16 bases between. CDR1 is MDHEN, CDR2 SYDVKM, per germline. The CDR3 loop is CASSSLLSVGQYV. The CDR3 DNA is TGTGCCAGCAGTTCACTCTTATCCGTGGGGCAGTACGTC.

Many counts were recorded for this clonotype. This chain connects TRBV9 to TRBJ2-1, with D tentatively TRBD2 (5 bases). CDR3 length equals 17 residues. Germline assignment: CDR1 SGDLS and CDR2 YYNGEE. Trimming took off 0 bases at V and 0 bases at J, with 13 bases between the two ends. DNA for the CDR3: TGTGCCAGCAGCGTAGCTAACGGGATGAGCTCCTACAATGAGCAGTTCTTC. Translation: CASSVANGMSSYNEQFF.

This clonotype appeared many times. V and J are TRBV7-9 and TRBJ2-7, with D tentatively TRBD2 (7 bases). The V end was cut by 1 base, the J end by 9 bases, with 16 bases between. Germline lookup yields CDR1 SEHNR and CDR2 FQNEAQ (reference sequence). The CDR3 is 14 residues long. The CDR3 region has the DNA TGTGCCAGCAGCTTAGGAGGGGGGGCGCAAGCGCAGTACTTC. This sequence encodes CASSLGGGAQAQYF.

This chain's CDR3 is CASSGDRDSPLHF. The CDR3, as DNA: TGTGCCAGCTCAGGGGACCGAGATTCACCCCTCCACTTT. The V call is TRBV18, the J call TRBJ1-6; the D gene is possibly TRBD1 (5 bases). Germline lookup yields CDR1 KGHSH and CDR2 LQKENI. The CDR3 is 13 residues long. Deletions cut 5 bases from V and 8 bases from J, with 10 bases between.

In this sample, this clonotype turned up a few times. The gene calls are TRBV27 and TRBJ2-7; TRBD1 might be the D (6 bases). V shed 3 bases and J shed 4 bases, with 19 bases lying between them. CDR1 is MNHEY, CDR2 SMNVEV, per germline (reference sequence). There are 16 residues in the CDR3. The CDR3 is CASSLGRPGHVYEQYV. CDR3 DNA: TGTGCCAGCAGTTTGGGCCGCCCGGGACACGTATACGAGCAGTACGTC.

This clonotype was seen many times. The chain is built from TRBV5-1 and TRBJ2-3, with D possibly called TRBD1 or TRBD2 (6 bases each). V lost 4 bases to trimming and J lost 2 bases, with 11 bases between them. The CDR3 spans 14 residues. Germline CDR1 is SGHRS and CDR2 is YFSETQ. The CDR3 sequence: CASSPGDITDTQYF. The CDR3 coding sequence is TGCGCCAGCAGCCCGGGGGACATCACAGATACGCAGTATTTT. Full variable domain (remainder filled in from reference TRBV5-1 and TRBJ2-3): KAGVTQTPRYLIKTRGQQVTLSCSPISGHRSVSWYQQTPGQGLQFLFEYFSETQRNKGNFPGRFSGRQFSNSRSEMNVSTLELGDSALYLCASSPGDITDTQYFGPGTRLTVL.

This clonotype occurred many times. This sequence joins TRBV15 and TRBJ1-4; 7 nucleotides align to TRBD1. CDR3 length: 15 amino acids. Per germline, CDR1 LNHNV and CDR2 YYDKDF (reference sequence). With V trimmed by 1 base and J by 4 bases, 3 bases remained unmatched. In nucleotides, the CDR3 is TGTGCCACCAGCAGAGCTAGGGGGCTTAATGAAAAACTGTTTTTT. Its protein is CATSRARGLNEKLFF.

Ten or more counts support this clonotype. The chain recombines TRBV15 with TRBJ1-1, with D maybe TRBD1 (6 bases). The CDR3 totals 12 residues. The germline gives CDR1 LNHNV, CDR2 YYDKDF (reference sequence). Trimming removed 2 bases from V and 6 bases from J, with 7 bases in between. This CDR3 is CATSRQGSEAFF. The CDR3 DNA reads as TGTGCCACCAGCAGACAGGGGTCTGAAGCTTTCTTT.

This clonotype was observed at least ten times. This rearrangement joins TRBV28 to TRBJ1-1; D uncertain. The CDR3 runs to 13 residues. Germline V gene sequence: CDR1 MDHEN, CDR2 SYDVKM. V lost 5 bases and J lost 4, with 11 bases in between. The CDR3 reads CASSLGSTTEAFF. In nucleotides, the CDR3 is TGTGCCAGCAGTCTTGGAAGTACCACTGAAGCTTTCTTT.

This clonotype has a count of ten or more. The chain couples TRBV5-1 to TRBJ2-2; 11 positions match TRBD1. The germline V gene has CDR1 SGHRS and CDR2 YFSETQ. This CDR3 has 16 residues. Trimming took 0 bases from V and 4 from J; bases not matched to a gene: 2. CDR3 protein: CASSLAGTGGTGELFF. CDR3 in DNA: TGCGCCAGCAGCTTGGCCGGGACAGGGGGCACCGGGGAGCTGTTTTTT.

This clonotype was counted only a few times. CDR3 nucleotide sequence: TGTGCCAGCAGTTTGAGGGACCCCGTTTACCCCTACGAGCAGTACTTC. Its translation is CASSLRDPVYPYEQYF. This chain connects TRBV28 to TRBJ2-7; D may be TRBD1 or TRBD2 (5 bases each). CDR3 size: 16 residues. Trimming took 3 bases from V and 2 from J, leaving 17 bases between them. CDR1 and CDR2 from the germline V gene are MDHEN and SYDVKM.

This clonotype was seen more than once but under ten times. The genes are TRBV6-1 and TRBJ1-5; no reliable D call. Germline assignment: CDR1 MNHNS and CDR2 SASEGT. The CDR3 length is 13 residues. V lost 6 bases and J 7 bases, leaving 13 bases between the germline ends. CDR3 sequence: CASSPHAKQPQHF. CDR3 DNA: TGTGCCAGCAGCCCACACGCTAAGCAGCCCCAGCATTTT.

This clonotype was seen repeatedly, ten times or more. The rearrangement joins TRBV11-2 to TRBJ2-5; a weak D match, TRBD2 (6 bases). The germline gives CDR1 SGHAT, CDR2 FQNNGV. The V gene lost 4 bases and the J gene lost 0 bases, with 15 bases spanning the gap. The CDR3 runs 16 residues. The CDR3, as DNA: TGTGCCAGCAGCTCGTATATACGGGGGTACCAAGAGACCCAGTACTTC. Amino acid sequence: CASSSYIRGYQETQYF.

This clonotype was found a few times. The CDR3 bases are TGTGCCAGCAGCCCCATGGACAACACTGAAGCTTTCTTT. This codes for CASSPMDNTEAFF. The chain couples TRBV7-2 to TRBJ1-1; D is ambiguous. V lost 5 bases, J lost 2 bases, and 9 bases lay in between. CDR3 size: 13 residues. Germline V CDR1 and CDR2: SGHTA, FQGNSA.

This clonotype was seen many times. V gene TRBV20-1 combines with J gene TRBJ1-2, with TRBD1 matching over 7 bases. Germline V gene lookup returns CDR1 DFQATT and CDR2 SNEGSKA (reference sequence). The length of the CDR3 is 14 residues. V was pared by 4 bases and J by 3 bases, with 8 bases of the junction left unmatched. The CDR3 bases are TGCAGTGCTACCGGGACAGAGAACTACTATGGCTACACCTTC. This encodes CSATGTENYYGYTF.

The chain is built from TRBV7-2 and TRBJ1-2; no firm D call. The V and J ends lost 0 bases and 7 bases respectively, with 9 bases between them. This CDR3 has 13 amino acids. CDR1 SGHTA and CDR2 FQGNSA come from the germline V gene. The CDR3 DNA is TGTGCCAGCAGCTTAGCGCTTCACATTGGCTACACCTTC. Translating gives CASSLALHIGYTF.

This clonotype was detected a few times. This chain connects TRBV6-2 or TRBV6-3 to TRBJ2-5, with unresolved D. CDR3 size: 14 residues. Germline CDR1 reads MNHEY; CDR2 reads SVGEGT. Trimming took 0 bases from V and 4 from J, leaving 9 bases between them. The CDR3 protein is CASSYSSIGETQYF. The DNA for the CDR3 is TGTGCCAGCAGTTACTCGAGCATCGGAGAGACCCAGTACTTC.

The chain links TRBV6-1 to TRBJ2-2, with 8 bases fitting TRBD1. Germline-derived CDR1 and CDR2 are MNHNS and SASEGT. The CDR3 sequence is 15 residues long. J was trimmed by 2 bases and V by 5 bases; bases with no gene match: 4. This chain's CDR3 is CASSIQGANTGELFF. In nucleotides, the CDR3 is TGTGCCAGCAGTATCCAGGGGGCTAACACCGGGGAGCTGTTTTTT.

This clonotype was seen repeatedly, ten times or more. The rearrangement links TRBV20-1 to TRBJ2-1; perhaps TRBD2 as D (6 bases). The CDR3 is 15 amino acids. The germline V and J ends were trimmed by 4 bases and 7 bases, with 20 bases remaining between them. CDR1 is DFQATT, CDR2 SNEGSKA, per germline (reference sequence). The CDR3 region is CSATVSGTPRNEQFF. CDR3 coding DNA: TGCAGTGCTACCGTCTCCGGGACTCCCAGGAATGAGCAGTTCTTC.

This clonotype was found many times. The rearrangement uses TRBV15 and TRBJ2-7, with TRBD1 identical over 8 bases. This CDR3 region has 15 residues. CDR1 and CDR2 (germline): LNHNV, YYDKDF (reference sequence). The V gene end was trimmed by 0 bases and the J gene end by 7 bases; junction bases not matched to a gene: 8. The DNA for the CDR3 is TGTGCCACCAGCAGAGACGGCAGGGGGCAAGGGGAGCAGTACTTC. This gives the protein CATSRDGRGQGEQYF.

This clonotype was seen ten or more times. The chain uses TRBV12-3 or TRBV12-4 and TRBJ2-2; D remains unclear. This CDR3 contains 13 residues. V was cut by 6 bases and J by 6 bases, with 11 bases left in between. The DNA for the CDR3 is TGTGCCAGCAGCGACGATAGGCCCGGGGAGCTGTTTTTT. Translation gives CASSDDRPGELFF.

This clonotype occurred many times. The rearrangement joins TRBV20-1 to TRBJ2-1; weak D call: TRBD1 (6 bases). This CDR3 is built from 14 residues. V was pared by 2 bases and J by 7 bases, with 15 bases between. Germline V gives CDR1 DFQATT, CDR2 SNEGSKA (reference sequence). The DNA for the CDR3 is TGCAGTGCTAGAACCACGACAGGCGAAAATGAGCAGTTCTTC. It specifies CSARTTTGENEQFF.

The chain uses TRBV20-1 and TRBJ1-3; maybe TRBD1 (6 bases). The germline V gene encodes CDR1 DFQATT and CDR2 SNEGSKA (reference sequence). Trimming left V 2 bases short and J 0 bases short, with 11 bases between. The CDR3 covers 15 residues. The CDR3 loop is CSARLDSVSGNTIYF. CDR3 coding DNA: TGCAGTGCTAGACTGGACAGCGTCTCTGGAAACACCATATATTTT.

This clonotype was detected many times. The chain is built from TRBV29-1 and TRBJ1-1; TRBD1 matches at 9 bases. The CDR3 has 13 residues. CDR1 is SQVTM, CDR2 ANQGSEA, per germline. The J segment lost 5 bases and the V segment lost 7 bases, leaving 8 bases of the junction unmatched. In DNA form, the CDR3 reads TGCAGCGGTCATCAGACAGGGGGGACTGAAGCTTTCTTT. Translating it yields CSGHQTGGTEAFF.

In this sample, this clonotype turned up a few times. The chain has TRBV18 and TRBJ2-7; 10 bases are a match to TRBD2. Germline V gene data show CDR1 as KGHSH and CDR2 as LQKENI. The CDR3 consists of 16 residues. With V trimmed by 0 bases and J by 2 bases, 4 bases remained unmatched. CDR3 loop: CASSPPSGTSAYEQYF. The CDR3 DNA is TGTGCCAGCTCACCACCGTCCGGGACTAGCGCCTACGAGCAGTACTTC. Using reference TRBV18 and TRBJ2-7 for the parts outside the CDR3, the full variable domain is NAGVMQNPRHLVRRRGQEARLRCSPMKGHSHVYWYRQLPEEGLKFMVYLQKENIIDESGMPKERFSAEFPKEGPSILRIQQVVRGDSAAYFCASSPPSGTSAYEQYFGPGTRLTVT.

This clonotype came up many times. The rearrangement links TRBV3-1 to TRBJ2-7, with D possibly matching TRBD1 (5 bases). The CDR3 has 15 residues. Germline V gives CDR1 LGHDT, CDR2 YNNKEL (reference sequence). Trimming removed 4 bases at V and 2 bases at J, with 15 bases between. The CDR3 DNA reads as TGTGCCAGCAGCCTAGGACGACAGCCTCCCTACGAGCAGTACTTC. Protein product: CASSLGRQPPYEQYF.